Reported below is one T cell receptor (beta chain). The antigen is unknown. This sample is drawn from a study of Ad26.COV2.S vaccination and SARS-CoV-2 variants. Background on the study: Ad26.COV2.S, an intramuscular injection, was given once or twice 56 days apart.

Treatment noted: around 19 received Ad26.COV2.S at low or high dose, single or two shots; a few received placebo; per-sample allocation not given. Samples were taken on day 63 after the first vaccine or placebo injection. The CDR3 is 13 amino acids. CDR1 and CDR2 from the germline V gene are KGHSH and LQKENI. V was clipped by 6 bases and J by 3 bases, with 11 bases between them. General study findings and limits: Breadth and depth estimates from TCRs may understate total T cell responses. While placebo recipients had lower spike-specific TCR breadth, vaccine recipients had more.

TCRdb's table, derived via immunoSEQ multiplex PCR, lists solely in-frame clones and lacks some. The sample includes 300,000 to 400,000 clones, around 90% of them seen just once. This TCR came from a person between 18 and 60 years old who received the Ad26.COV2.S COVID-19 vaccine or a placebo. The genes are TRBV18 and TRBJ1-1; D gene ambiguous. The sample here was peripheral blood, taken in a trial of Ad26.COV2.S vaccine versus placebo. The CDR3 nucleotides read TGTGCCAGCTCTCCGAAGAGGGACACTGAAGCTTTCTTT. It yields the protein CASSPKRDTEAFF.